The next 14 T cell receptor beta chains were all read from a single sample in a study of blood T cell repertoires in COVID-19. The repertoire was sequenced with immunoSEQ multiplex PCR; TCRdb's copy has only in-frame clones and lacks some. Of 150,000 to 200,000 clones detected, roughly 90% appear once; the ten largest clones hold roughly 0.77%. Sequenced: PBMCs or T cells enriched from blood (not recorded which). These receptors were taken from a woman aged 18 to 35 who had recovered from COVID-19.

The chain couples TRBV2 to TRBJ2-1, with D tentatively TRBD1 (5 bases). V lost 7 bases, J lost 4 bases, and 11 bases lay in between. CDR1 SNHLY and CDR2 FYNNEI come from the germline V gene. The CDR3 length is 13 residues. The CDR3 here is CASTDSPYNEQFF. CDR3 coding DNA: TGTGCCAGCACAGACAGCCCTTACAATGAGCAGTTCTTC.

The sample holds one count of this clone. The chain links TRBV27 to TRBJ1-4, with D uncertain. This CDR3 is built from 13 residues. Germline V gene lookup returns CDR1 MNHEY and CDR2 SMNVEV (reference sequence). Trimming took 8 bases from V and 5 from J, leaving 12 bases between them. This CDR3 reads CASAAGRNEKLFF. As DNA, the CDR3 is TGTGCCAGCGCCGCGGGGAGGAATGAAAAACTGTTTTTT. Filled out from reference TRBV27 and TRBJ1-4, the complete variable domain reads EAQVTQNPRYLITVTGKKLTVTCSQNMNHEYMSWYRQDPGLGLRQIYYSMNVEVTDKGDVPEGYKVSRKEKRNFPLILESPSPNQTSLYFCASAAGRNEKLFFGSGTQLSVL.

The chain has TRBV29-1 and TRBJ1-3; no clear D. This CDR3 region has 15 residues. Germline CDR1 reads SQVTM; CDR2 reads ANQGSEA. V was clipped by 3 bases and J by 0 bases, with 12 bases between them. Here the CDR3 DNA reads TGCAGCGTTGAGTCTGAGGCTTCCTCTGGAAACACCATATATTTT. As protein: CSVESEASSGNTIYF.

This clone was found once. The chain is built from TRBV5-4 and TRBJ2-7; 10 positions match TRBD2. Germline V gives CDR1 SGHNT, CDR2 YYREEE (reference sequence). CDR3 size: 14 residues. With V trimmed by 4 bases and J by 7 bases, 8 bases remained unmatched. Here the CDR3 DNA reads TGTGCCAGCAGCCGGCCTAGCGGGAGTGGGGAGCAGTACTTC. The encoded protein is CASSRPSGSGEQYF.

The chain combines TRBV15 with TRBJ2-2; 10 bases are a match to TRBD1. This CDR3 contains 17 residues. With 2 bases clipped from V and 4 bases from J, the junction kept 7 bases outside the gene matches. Germline CDR1 LNHNV, CDR2 YYDKDF (reference sequence). The CDR3 nucleotides read TGTGCCACCAGCAGACTAGGGACAGGGGTTATCACCGGGGAGCTGTTTTTT. This sequence encodes CATSRLGTGVITGELFF.

The chain uses TRBV7-3 and TRBJ1-1, with TRBD1 as a possible D gene (5 bases). Per germline, CDR1 SGHTA and CDR2 FQGTGA. This CDR3 is 19 amino acids long. Between the trimmed V and J ends, which lost 5 bases and 1 base, there was a span of 26 bases. The CDR3 bases are TGTGCCAGCAGCCCCGGGGGGACCAACCGACCCCCGTGGAACACTGAAGCTTTCTTT. Its translation: CASSPGGTNRPPWNTEAFF.

The gene calls are TRBV9 and TRBJ1-4, with D possibly matching TRBD1 (5 bases). In germline, CDR1 is SGDLS, CDR2 YYNGEE. The CDR3 sequence is 12 residues long. V dropped 4 bases and J dropped 12 bases, with 13 bases sitting between them. The CDR3 region has the DNA TGTGCCAGCAGCTATCCGGGGGGTGAACTGTTTTTT. It is translated as CASSYPGGELFF. Supplemented by reference TRBV9 and TRBJ1-4, the full variable domain reads DSGVTQTPKHLITATGQRVTLRCSPRSGDLSVYWYQQSLDQGLQFLIQYYNGEERAKGNILERFSAQQFPDLHSELNLSSLELGDSALYFCASSYPGGELFFGSGTQLSVL.

This clone was recorded once. The chain combines TRBV6-2 or TRBV6-3 with TRBJ2-7; 8 nucleotides align to TRBD2. Germline V gives CDR1 MNHEY, CDR2 SVGEGT. The CDR3 consists of 15 residues. The V and J ends lost 0 bases and 4 bases, in that order; junction bases with no gene match: 5. CDR3 sequence: CASSYSASGSYEQYF. The CDR3 region has the DNA TGTGCCAGCAGTTACTCGGCTAGCGGGTCATACGAGCAGTACTTC.

This sequence joins TRBV7-3 and TRBJ2-3; 10 bases fit TRBD2. Germline V gives CDR1 SGHTA, CDR2 FQGTGA. The V segment lost 1 base and the J segment 0 bases; nucleotides outside the gene matches: 4. The CDR3 runs 17 residues. CDR3 loop: CASSLKLAGKSTDTQYF. The CDR3 nucleotides read TGTGCCAGCAGCTTAAAACTAGCGGGAAAAAGCACAGATACGCAGTATTTT.

The CDR3 DNA reads TGCGCCAGCAGTTATGACAACTCGAACACCGGGGAGCTGTTTTTT. The encoded protein is CASSYDNSNTGELFF. The chain couples TRBV5-1 to TRBJ2-2, with no clear D. The CDR3 is 15 amino acids. Germline CDR1 is SGHRS and CDR2 is YFSETQ. The V and J ends lost 5 bases and 0 bases respectively, with 11 bases between them.

The count of this clone is one. The chain combines TRBV14 with TRBJ2-7, with 9 bases lining up with TRBD1. The germline V gene has CDR1 SGHDN and CDR2 FVKESK. Germline trimming cut 2 bases from V and 11 bases from J; bases unmatched to any gene: 4. The CDR3 contains 12 residues. CDR3 nucleotide sequence: TGTGCCAGCAGCCAAACTACAGGGGGCGAGTACTTC. The encoded protein is CASSQTTGGEYF.

This chain connects TRBV5-1 to TRBJ2-1; TRBD2 aligns across 9 bases. There are 15 residues in the CDR3. V gave up 4 bases and J gave up 15 bases; unmatched junction bases: 17. Germline V gene lookup returns CDR1 SGHRS and CDR2 YFSETQ. The CDR3 reads CASSPRGREGPSTFF. The CDR3 DNA reads as TGCGCCAGCAGCCCTCGGGGGCGGGAGGGCCCTAGTACGTTCTTC.

CDR3 DNA sequence: TGTGCCTGGAGTGGGACAGGGGTGATGGGTGAAAAACTGTTTTTT. This gives the protein CAWSGTGVMGEKLFF. The chain combines TRBV30 with TRBJ1-4; 9 bases are a match to TRBD1. V trimming: 1 base; J trimming: 7 bases; junction bases outside the gene matches: 7. The V gene's germline CDR1 is GTSNPN and CDR2 SVGIG (reference sequence). This CDR3 has 15 residues.

For this clone: Distinct nucleotide sequences in the sample also encode this CDR3. J is TRBJ2-7 and V is TRBV6-5; TRBD2 is a possible D gene (5 bases). V lost 6 bases and J lost 3, with 6 bases in between. Germline V lookup: CDR1 MNHEY, CDR2 SVGAGI. The CDR3 covers 11 residues. CDR3 sequence: CASRRDYEQYF. Written as DNA, the CDR3 is TGTGCCAGCAGGAGGGACTACGAGCAGTACTTC.